This T cell receptor (beta chain) was sequenced for a study of response to subunit inactivated influenza vaccine. This clonotype was picked up a small number of times. TCRdb re-derived calls from the RT-PCR reads in MiXCR, one entry per CDR3 protein. In the table there are approximately 170,000 distinct CDR3 sequences, 12% of which are singletons. Trimming removed 5 bases from V and 6 bases from J; junction bases left unmatched: 9. The CDR3 is made up of 15 amino acids. CDR1 SEHNR and CDR2 FQNEAQ come from the germline V gene (reference sequence). The sample also formed part of further work on T cells expressing NK-cell markers. As that report states: UMIs accompanied the 5'RACE template switching by which TCR beta cDNA was made. Cells sorted as CD3+CD56+NKG2C+, CD3+CD56+NKG2C- and CD3+CD56-NKG2C+ T cells supplied the TCR beta repertoires.

The rearrangement links TRBV7-9 to TRBJ2-1, with 8 bases fitting TRBD2. The clonotype originates from a middle-aged man who received an inactivated influenza vaccine. Sequenced here: CD8+ T cells sorted from PBMCs, sampled roughly 13 days after vaccination. CDR3 sequence: CASSVGTSHSNEQFF. The CDR3 DNA sequence: TGTGCCAGCAGCGTCGGGACTAGTCACTCCAATGAGCAGTTCTTC.